This TCR beta chain was obtained from a study of cytomegalovirus exposure and HLA in healthy donors. Study-level background: Around 85 million unique TCRs from HLA-typed donors were held in an early data release.

V lost 5 bases and J lost 4, with 15 bases in between. Germline V lookup: CDR1 MNHEY, CDR2 SMNVEV (reference sequence). The CDR3 runs to 15 residues. PCR amplification relied on 60 Vbeta primers (plus 13 Jbeta primers). Libraries were prepared by immunoSEQ multiplex PCR; TCRdb keeps only in-frame clonotypes and omits some of them. The sample lists about 110,000 clones; approximately 76% were seen once. The TCR was taken from a man aged 18 to 35 in good health and CMV-seronegative. Input material: PBMCs. The chain links TRBV27 to TRBJ1-5, with D possibly being TRBD1 (6 bases). This chain's CDR3 is CASSPPGQYNQPQHF. In nucleotides, the CDR3 is TGTGCCAGCAGTCCCCCCGGACAGTATAATCAGCCCCAGCATTTT.